A selection of T cell receptor beta chains follows, all from one sample in a study of identical twins. TCRdb called the 5' RACE reads again in MiXCR, with one record for every CDR3 protein. This table holds about 700,000 distinct CDR3 sequences, 8.5% to 9.5% found once. This same sample was also taken into another study, of yellow fever vaccine responses in identical twins.

The sequenced sample was PBMCs. The receptors stem from a woman in her late teens or twenties in good health. Both conserved end residues are part of each CDR3. Fields, in order: V gene, clone size, J gene, CDR3 protein. Only some rows state a clone size, as once, few, many or a class for expanded clones.

v_call: TRBV7-8; clone_size: .; j_call: TRBJ1-1; cdr3_aa: CASISDRVSTEAFF
v_call: TRBV20-1; clone_size: many; j_call: TRBJ2-7; cdr3_aa: CSARDLGQGNTYEQYF
v_call: TRBV29-1; clone_size: many; j_call: TRBJ1-2; cdr3_aa: CSAGPLGNGYTF
v_call: TRBV5-1; clone_size: many; j_call: TRBJ2-1; cdr3_aa: CASSYGTSGSNEQFF
v_call: TRBV5-1; clone_size: few; j_call: TRBJ1-6; cdr3_aa: CASSLSGQGWNSPLHF
v_call: TRBV9; clone_size: many; j_call: TRBJ2-3; cdr3_aa: CASSVTSGGTTDTQYF
v_call: TRBV2; clone_size: few; j_call: TRBJ2-7; cdr3_aa: CASPGRSGSYEQYF
v_call: TRBV15; clone_size: few; j_call: TRBJ1-5; cdr3_aa: CATSSGTGRGNQPQHF
v_call: TRBV5-1; clone_size: .; j_call: TRBJ2-1; cdr3_aa: CASRLAGGVYNEQFF
v_call: TRBV27; clone_size: few; j_call: TRBJ2-2; cdr3_aa: CASSDPGLGKLTGELFF
v_call: TRBV7-2; clone_size: many; j_call: TRBJ2-1; cdr3_aa: CASSRDRGRYNEQFF
v_call: TRBV12-3/TRBV12-4; clone_size: .; j_call: TRBJ2-2; cdr3_aa: CASSFRTGGTGELFF
v_call: TRBV6-1; clone_size: many; j_call: TRBJ1-5; cdr3_aa: CASSPGGVRNQPQHF
v_call: TRBV18; clone_size: .; j_call: TRBJ2-2; cdr3_aa: CASSPSQGFGTGELFF
v_call: TRBV5-6; clone_size: few; j_call: TRBJ2-3; cdr3_aa: CASRFVPGNTDTQYF
v_call: TRBV7-2; clone_size: .; j_call: TRBJ2-7; cdr3_aa: CASSLVPGHYEQYF
v_call: TRBV12-3/TRBV12-4; clone_size: few; j_call: TRBJ2-5; cdr3_aa: CASSPRGGAQYF
v_call: TRBV7-9; clone_size: few; j_call: TRBJ2-7; cdr3_aa: CASSSLAELPGEQYF
v_call: TRBV9; clone_size: few; j_call: TRBJ2-1; cdr3_aa: CASSVSVTPYNEQFF
v_call: TRBV15; clone_size: many; j_call: TRBJ2-3; cdr3_aa: CATSRDAGGTDTQYF
v_call: TRBV7-2; clone_size: many; j_call: TRBJ2-1; cdr3_aa: CASSLSATYNEQFF
v_call: TRBV20-1; clone_size: .; j_call: TRBJ1-1; cdr3_aa: CSARELRVLNLEAFF
v_call: TRBV6-4; clone_size: .; j_call: TRBJ2-1; cdr3_aa: CASSELGGAYNEQFF
v_call: TRBV12-3/TRBV12-4; clone_size: .; j_call: TRBJ2-7; cdr3_aa: CASSTRQGSSYEQYF
v_call: TRBV5-1; clone_size: .; j_call: TRBJ1-1; cdr3_aa: CASSLEGFIAEAFF
v_call: TRBV6-5; clone_size: few; j_call: TRBJ1-1; cdr3_aa: CASSYGGTGGTEAFF
v_call: TRBV7-2; clone_size: many; j_call: TRBJ2-1; cdr3_aa: CASSLGVTRNEQFF
v_call: TRBV20-1; clone_size: many; j_call: TRBJ1-5; cdr3_aa: CSALNSGLGNQPQHF
v_call: TRBV5-1; clone_size: many; j_call: TRBJ2-7; cdr3_aa: CASSLVQAPYEQYF
v_call: TRBV12-3/TRBV12-4; clone_size: many; j_call: TRBJ1-1; cdr3_aa: CASSSGRWNTEAFF
v_call: TRBV6-5; clone_size: .; j_call: TRBJ2-7; cdr3_aa: CATSELTPSIEYF
v_call: TRBV7-9; clone_size: many; j_call: TRBJ2-3; cdr3_aa: CASSFGRQATSTDTQYF
v_call: TRBV2; clone_size: .; j_call: TRBJ1-6; cdr3_aa: CASSEDAAQGSPLHF
v_call: TRBV20-1; clone_size: .; j_call: TRBJ2-7; cdr3_aa: CSAPPQGARSEQYF
v_call: TRBV4-2; clone_size: .; j_call: TRBJ2-7; cdr3_aa: CASSRETSGNYEQYF
v_call: TRBV5-1; clone_size: .; j_call: TRBJ2-3; cdr3_aa: CASSWQGDTDTQYF
v_call: TRBV28; clone_size: many; j_call: TRBJ2-7; cdr3_aa: CASSPTPAGFQGEQYF
v_call: TRBV20-1; clone_size: many; j_call: TRBJ2-1; cdr3_aa: CSAASAHSYNEQFF
v_call: TRBV3-1; clone_size: few; j_call: TRBJ1-1; cdr3_aa: CASSIHLGSEAFF
v_call: TRBV12-3/TRBV12-4; clone_size: few; j_call: TRBJ2-7; cdr3_aa: CASSLRTGTGAYEQYF
v_call: TRBV18; clone_size: many; j_call: TRBJ2-7; cdr3_aa: CASSPGRSYEQYF
v_call: TRBV5-1; clone_size: .; j_call: TRBJ2-4; cdr3_aa: CASSLGTGGNIQYF
v_call: TRBV5-1; clone_size: many; j_call: TRBJ2-1; cdr3_aa: CASSLAPGVPSYNEQFF
v_call: TRBV5-6; clone_size: .; j_call: TRBJ2-3; cdr3_aa: CASSLVDLVAVTDTQYF
v_call: TRBV4-2; clone_size: many; j_call: TRBJ2-7; cdr3_aa: CASSQSRQNYEQYF
v_call: TRBV5-1; clone_size: .; j_call: TRBJ2-7; cdr3_aa: CASSSDISYEQYF
v_call: TRBV29-1; clone_size: many; j_call: TRBJ2-7; cdr3_aa: CSVAGGHSPYEQYF
v_call: TRBV29-1; clone_size: .; j_call: TRBJ2-1; cdr3_aa: CSVVFGQTYNEQFF
v_call: TRBV29-1; clone_size: .; j_call: TRBJ2-7; cdr3_aa: CSVESGQNYEQYF
v_call: TRBV9; clone_size: .; j_call: TRBJ2-1; cdr3_aa: CASSTGRALYNEQFF
v_call: TRBV12-3/TRBV12-4; clone_size: many; j_call: TRBJ2-7; cdr3_aa: CASSLVGQGPYEQYF
v_call: TRBV18; clone_size: few; j_call: TRBJ2-4; cdr3_aa: CASSPQNRAQNIQYF
v_call: TRBV10-3; clone_size: few; j_call: TRBJ2-2; cdr3_aa: CAITHSTNTGELFF
v_call: TRBV4-3; clone_size: few; j_call: TRBJ1-2; cdr3_aa: CASSQDYGGGSRYGYTF
v_call: TRBV7-3; clone_size: few; j_call: TRBJ2-1; cdr3_aa: CASSTLGPLGEQFF